A selection of T cell receptor beta chains follows, all from one sample in a study of a mutant IDH1 vaccine in newly diagnosed glioma. The assay was immunoSEQ multiplex PCR, and TCRdb's table has in-frame clones only and misses some. Found here are about 36,000 clones, roughly 90% of them singletons; the top ten hold about 18%. Sequencing used PBMCs, obtained from a glioma patient treated with radiotherapy, temozolomide or both. These receptor sequences come from a man aged 18 to 29 with glioma. Both conserved end residues are part of each CDR3. D genes are given only for firm matches. Part of the rows lack a size; the others show once, few, many or a class for expanded clones.

clone size,V gene,D gene,J gene,CDR3 protein,CDR3 DNA
-,TRBV6-5,-,TRBJ2-3,CASSYKPPRTDTQYF,TGTGCCAGCAGTTATAAGCCCCCTCGCACAGATACGCAGTATTTT
-,TRBV9,-,TRBJ1-1,CASSVDTVNTEAFF,TGTGCCAGCAGCGTAGACACGGTGAACACTGAAGCTTTCTTT
-,TRBV4-1,-,TRBJ2-7,CASSPRGAGASYEQYF,TGCGCCAGCAGCCCAAGGGGGGCGGGAGCTTCCTACGAGCAGTACTTC
-,TRBV14,-,TRBJ1-1,CASSPGPGSRGAFF,TGTGCCAGCAGCCCAGGCCCAGGGTCCAGAGGAGCTTTCTTT
-,TRBV28,-,TRBJ1-5,CASSFRVTQPQHF,TGTGCCAGCAGTTTCAGGGTCACTCAGCCCCAGCATTTT
once,TRBV4-3,-,TRBJ2-1,CASSQETPRVQGEQFF,TGCGCCAGCAGCCAAGAAACCCCGCGGGTTCAGGGTGAGCAGTTCTTC
-,TRBV9,-,TRBJ2-3,CASSPGTRGGLSTDTQYF,TGTGCCAGCAGCCCCGGGACCCGAGGGGGACTTAGCACAGATACGCAGTATTTT
-,TRBV5-1,TRBD2,TRBJ2-3,CASSSGTSGGNTDTQYF,TGCGCCAGCAGCTCGGGGACTAGCGGGGGGAACACAGATACGCAGTATTTT
-,TRBV4-3,-,TRBJ2-7,CASSLEDGAPYEQYF,TGCGCCAGCAGCCTGGAAGACGGGGCACCCTACGAGCAGTACTTC
-,TRBV30,-,TRBJ1-3,CAWRRVGGSDTIYF,TGTGCCTGGAGACGGGTCGGGGGTAGCGACACCATATATTTT
-,TRBV4-1,-,TRBJ1-1,CASSQKTGFTEAFF,TGCGCCAGCAGCCAAAAAACAGGGTTCACTGAAGCTTTCTTT
-,TRBV19,TRBD1,TRBJ1-4,CASSIDRGTATNEKLFF,TGTGCCAGTAGTATAGATCGGGGGACAGCAACTAATGAAAAACTGTTTTTT
-,TRBV10-3,-,TRBJ2-2,CAISESLGELFF,TGTGCCATCAGTGAGTCGCTGGGGGAGCTGTTTTTT
-,TRBV4-3,-,TRBJ2-3,CASSQERGVVSDTQYF,TGCGCCAGCAGCCAAGAGCGAGGAGTTGTATCAGATACGCAGTATTTT
-,TRBV15,-,TRBJ1-1,CATSWAAGPNTEAFF,TGTGCCACCAGTTGGGCTGCGGGACCGAACACTGAAGCTTTCTTT
-,TRBV7-2,-,TRBJ2-7,CASSLVRQVGEQYF,TGTGCCAGCAGCTTAGTCAGGCAGGTGGGCGAGCAGTACTTC
few,TRBV2,-,TRBJ1-1,CASSVQQGYNTEAFF,TGTGCCAGCAGTGTTCAACAGGGATATAACACTGAAGCTTTCTTT
-,TRBV2,-,TRBJ1-1,CASSGEGGANTEAFF,TGTGCCAGCAGTGGAGAAGGGGGGGCGAACACTGAAGCTTTCTTT
-,TRBV19,-,TRBJ2-3,CASSMGVPGTDTQYF,TGTGCCAGTAGTATGGGGGTCCCCGGCACAGATACGCAGTATTTT
-,TRBV7-7,-,TRBJ2-5,CASSLGAGVGETQYF,TGTGCTAGCAGCTTAGGGGCAGGGGTCGGTGAGACCCAGTACTTC
-,TRBV2,-,TRBJ2-5,CASTPRGYQETQYF,TGTGCCAGCACCCCAAGGGGGTACCAAGAGACCCAGTACTTC
-,TRBV6-5,-,TRBJ1-2,CASIPDRNHGYTF,TGTGCCAGCATTCCCGACAGGAATCATGGCTACACCTTC
once,TRBV6-5,-,TRBJ2-3,CASSLQGFTDTQYF,TGTGCCAGCAGCTTACAGGGCTTCACAGATACGCAGTATTTT
-,TRBV5-5,TRBD1,TRBJ1-2,CASSPPRGDRVHGYTF,TGTGCCAGCAGCCCCCCTCGGGGAGACAGGGTTCATGGCTACACCTTC
-,TRBV15,TRBD2,TRBJ2-1,CATRGTSGSVTYNEQFF,TGTGCCACCAGGGGGACTAGCGGGAGCGTGACCTACAATGAGCAGTTCTTC
-,TRBV5-4,TRBD1,TRBJ1-2,CASSVDRVSGITF,TGTGCCAGCAGCGTAGACAGGGTGTCGGGTATCACCTTC
few,TRBV30,-,TRBJ1-2,CAWSEDGFYGYTF,TGTGCCTGGAGTGAGGACGGCTTCTATGGCTACACCTTC
-,TRBV5-5,-,TRBJ2-7,CASGSSVQPYEQYF,TGTGCCAGCGGGTCCAGTGTTCAGCCCTACGAGCAGTACTTC
-,TRBV5-4,-,TRBJ2-7,CASSLAPDGDEQYF,TGTGCCAGCAGCCTGGCCCCCGATGGGGACGAGCAGTACTTC
-,TRBV7-9,-,TRBJ1-1,CASSLRPGGSEAFF,TGTGCCAGCAGCTTAAGACCGGGAGGCTCTGAAGCTTTCTTT
-,TRBV27,TRBD2,TRBJ2-7,CASSTRTSGRQSYEQYF,TGTGCCAGCAGTACCCGGACTAGCGGGAGACAATCCTACGAGCAGTACTTC
-,TRBV7-9,-,TRBJ1-4,CASSDGREKLFF,TGTGCCAGCAGCGACGGGCGTGAAAAACTGTTTTTT
-,TRBV27,-,TRBJ2-7,CASSTQLTGGDYEQYF,TGTGCCAGCAGTACGCAATTGACAGGAGGGGACTACGAGCAGTACTTC
-,TRBV9,TRBD2,TRBJ2-5,CASSPARTSGQETQYF,TGTGCCAGCAGTCCTGCCCGGACTAGCGGACAAGAGACCCAGTACTTC
-,TRBV20-1,-,TRBJ1-2,CSATGVGGYTF,TGCAGTGCTACAGGGGTAGGAGGCTACACCTTC
-,TRBV18,-,TRBJ1-1,CASSPGGEMVGTEAFF,TGTGCCAGCTCACCAGGGGGCGAGATGGTCGGGACTGAAGCTTTCTTT
-,TRBV4-3,TRBD2,TRBJ2-7,CASSQDLAGGRYEQYF,TGCGCCAGCAGCCAAGATCTAGCGGGAGGGCGATACGAGCAGTACTTC
-,TRBV29-1,-,TRBJ2-7,CSVELANPYEQYF,TGCAGCGTTGAACTAGCCAACCCCTACGAGCAGTACTTC
-,TRBV4-3,-,TRBJ2-3,CASSQGVITDTQYF,TGCGCCAGCAGCCAAGGAGTAATCACAGATACGCAGTATTTT
-,TRBV6-6,-,TRBJ1-5,CASNGSNQPQHF,TGTGCCAGCAATGGGAGCAATCAGCCCCAGCATTTT
-,TRBV5-4,-,TRBJ1-2,CASSSRDQFYGYTF,TGTGCCAGCAGCTCCCGGGATCAATTCTATGGCTACACCTTC
once,TRBV5-1,-,TRBJ2-7,CASSLDRSGVNEQYF,TGCGCCAGCAGCTTGGACAGGTCTGGTGTGAACGAGCAGTACTTC
-,TRBV6-5,-,TRBJ1-5,CASRDSGNQPQHF,TGTGCCAGCAGAGACAGTGGCAATCAGCCCCAGCATTTT
-,TRBV4-1,-,TRBJ2-1,CASSRGLLGDNEQFF,TGCGCCAGCAGCCGAGGACTCCTCGGGGACAATGAGCAGTTCTTC
-,TRBV7-2,-,TRBJ2-2,CASSLAIGPRGGGELFF,TGTGCCAGCAGCTTAGCGATCGGCCCCAGGGGAGGCGGGGAGCTGTTTTTT
-,TRBV10-3,-,TRBJ1-5,CAIKEADYQPQHF,TGTGCCATCAAGGAGGCAGACTATCAGCCCCAGCATTTT
once,TRBV7-2,-,TRBJ1-3,CASSRRSGSGNTIYF,TGTGCCAGCAGCCGAAGGTCGGGGTCTGGAAACACCATATATTTT
-,TRBV6-5,-,TRBJ2-6,CASSYSGEGGANVLTF,TGTGCCAGCAGTTACTCGGGGGAAGGTGGGGCCAACGTCCTGACTTTC
-,TRBV30,TRBD1,TRBJ1-1,CAWRYDRTGAGTEAFF,TGTGCCTGGAGGTACGACCGGACAGGGGCGGGCACTGAAGCTTTCTTT
once,TRBV4-2,-,TRBJ2-2,CASSQDHSREAGFTGELFF,TGTGCCAGCAGCCAAGATCACAGCAGGGAAGCGGGTTTCACCGGGGAGCTGTTTTTT
-,TRBV6-1,-,TRBJ2-5,CASSEARRTGSRETQYF,TGTGCCAGCAGTGAAGCGCGGAGGACTGGGTCCCGAGAGACCCAGTACTTC
-,TRBV6-5,-,TRBJ2-7,CASSGPGTYEQYF,TGTGCCAGCAGTGGTCCGGGAACCTACGAGCAGTACTTC
-,TRBV28,-,TRBJ1-2,CASSLYRDHYGYTF,TGTGCCAGCAGTTTATACAGGGATCACTATGGCTACACCTTC
-,TRBV4-1,-,TRBJ2-7,CASSQETGPAYEQYF,TGCGCCAGCAGCCAAGAAACGGGTCCCGCCTACGAGCAGTACTTC
once,TRBV18,-,TRBJ2-1,CASSPYRRQGYNEQFF,TGTGCCAGCTCACCATACAGGAGGCAGGGCTACAATGAGCAGTTCTTC
once,TRBV5-8,-,TRBJ1-2,CASSLSTVYGYTF,TGTGCCAGCAGCTTGAGCACAGTCTATGGCTACACCTTC
-,TRBV14,-,TRBJ1-2,CASRPTRGLVGYTF,TGTGCCAGCAGACCAACCCGGGGCCTAGTCGGCTACACCTTC
-,TRBV7-2,TRBD2,TRBJ2-7,CASSFLAGGSSYEQYF,TGTGCCAGCAGCTTTCTAGCGGGAGGGAGCTCCTACGAGCAGTACTTC
-,TRBV4-3,-,TRBJ2-2,CASSQSRATGELFF,TGCGCCAGCAGCCAGTCCAGGGCCACCGGGGAGCTGTTTTTT
-,TRBV12-5,-,TRBJ1-2,CASGLTGIRITNYGYTF,TGTGCTAGTGGTTTGACAGGGATACGTATTACTAACTATGGCTACACCTTC